This T cell receptor beta chain was observed in a study of blood T cell repertoires in COVID-19. For the study at large: The United States, Italy and Spain provided the acute and convalescent COVID-19 samples. PBMCs, B-cell-depleted T cells, or T cells were the source of the cDNA or gDNA that made up the material.

V was clipped by 8 bases and J by 5 bases, with 13 bases between them. The CDR3 sequence is 13 residues long. Germline values: CDR1 MDHEN, CDR2 SYDVKM. In the source study's methods: Estimation of nucleated cell counts was performed using reference gene primer amplification. Profiling relied on immunoSEQ multiplex PCR, and the TCRdb table lists in-frame clones only, not all of them. The D gene and trimming were derived from the DNA, and the V and J assignments and clone size from that table. The sample contains some 70,000 clones, 80% to 90% of which appear only once. The specimen was peripheral blood. This sequence was found in a man aged 50-60 years with acute or convalescent COVID-19. The gene calls are TRBV28 and TRBJ1-5, with unresolved D. CDR3 in amino acids: CASFQDTDQPQHF. Here the CDR3 DNA reads TGTGCCAGCTTCCAGGATACCGATCAGCCCCAGCATTTT.